This T cell receptor beta chain was observed in a study of tumor-infiltrating lymphocytes in oesophageal squamous cell carcinoma. This clonotype was recorded at least ten times. Likely a read error: the CDR3 ends without its conserved phenylalanine or tryptophan. No DNA is shown, since the ends of the CDR3 on it are uncertain; the CDR3 is the one TCRdb lists. TCRdb reprocessed the PCR reads with MiXCR, giving one entry per CDR3 protein. This table has approximately 18,000 distinct CDR3 sequences, 35% to 50% appearing once. The CDR3 is 17 residues long, ends included. Germline CDR1 is SEHNR and CDR2 is FQNEAQ (reference sequence).

The receptor comes from a male donor with esophageal squamous cell carcinoma. Sequencing was performed on esophageal tumor tissue. This chain connects TRBV7-9 to TRBJ2-5; the table's D call of TRBD2 was not tested on the DNA. CDR3 amino acids: CASTLDVGANYGYTFGS.